This TCR beta chain is drawn from a study of T-cell reconstitution after alpha-beta-depleted transplantation in children. The authors prepared the TCRbeta library with unique molecular identifiers. MiXCR was run by TCRdb on the PCR reads, yielding one entry per CDR3 protein. Among about 610,000 distinct CDR3 sequences listed, roughly a tenth were seen once. This clonotype has more than one count but fewer than ten. This specimen was PBMCs from the stem cell graft donor, taken from the stem cell graft. The source is a human donor who donated a stem cell graft to a child with acute myeloid leukemia.

Here the CDR3 DNA reads TGTGCCAGCAGCTTTATAGGGGAATCCTACGAGCAGTACTTC. It is translated as CASSFIGESYEQYF. The chain employs TRBV7-8 and TRBJ2-7, with a possible D match to TRBD1 (5 bases). From germline, CDR1 is SGHVS and CDR2 FQNEAQ. The CDR3 length is 14 residues. Trimming stripped 3 bases from V and 1 base from J, with 10 bases between.